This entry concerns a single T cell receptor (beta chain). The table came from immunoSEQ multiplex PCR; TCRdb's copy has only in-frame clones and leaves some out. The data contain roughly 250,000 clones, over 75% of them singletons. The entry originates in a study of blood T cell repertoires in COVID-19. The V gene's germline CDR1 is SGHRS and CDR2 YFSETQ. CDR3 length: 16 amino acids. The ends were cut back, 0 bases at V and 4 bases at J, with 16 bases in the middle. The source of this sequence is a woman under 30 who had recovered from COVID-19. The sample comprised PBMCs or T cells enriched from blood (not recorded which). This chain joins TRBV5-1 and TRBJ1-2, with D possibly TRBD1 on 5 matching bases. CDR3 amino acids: CASSLGSGDPLYGYTF. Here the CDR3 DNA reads TGCGCCAGCAGCTTGGGGTCGGGGGATCCTCTCTATGGCTACACCTTC.